The clone carrying this T cell receptor beta chain was observed at least ten times. What it recognizes is unknown. Unique molecular identifiers were present in the TCR beta cDNA libraries. TCRdb re-called the PCR reads through MiXCR, storing one row per CDR3 protein. Here the sample spans around 770,000 distinct CDR3 sequences, 46% being singletons. Germline CDR1 and CDR2: MNHNY and SVGAGI (reference sequence). The length of the CDR3 is 14 residues. The junction had 9 bases not matched to a gene; V was cut back by 10 bases and J by 3 bases. These data belong to a study of post-analysis software for immune sequencing data. Study outcomes and limitations: With TRBV5-6, TRBV5-1 and TRBV20-1 included, 4 or 5 TRBV segments were more frequent in patients than in controls.

The sequence was collected from a girl under 18 with multiple sclerosis. Sequencing was done on a sample of blood. The J gene is TRBJ2-5, the V gene TRBV6-6; 9 nucleotides line up with TRBD1. The CDR3 reads CANVPGQGKETQYF. The CDR3 nucleotides are TGTGCCAATGTACCGGGACAGGGAAAAGAGACCCAGTACTTC.